This T cell receptor (beta chain) was found in a study of Ad26.COV2.S vaccination and SARS-CoV-2 variants. Study details: Recipients of Ad26.COV2.S got it intramuscularly, once or twice 56 days apart.

Described treatment: approximately 18 received Ad26.COV2.S at low or high dose, single or two shots; 5 received placebo; per-sample allocation not given. After the first vaccine or placebo injection, samples were drawn on day 63. About this clone itself: Its specificity is not known.

Trimming shortened V by 1 base and J by 1 base, and 11 bases separated the two germline ends. The CDR3 extends over 17 amino acids. The germline CDR1 and CDR2 sequences are SNHLY and FYNNEI. The study's findings and limits: Researchers reported similar non-spike TCR breadth in vaccine and placebo recipients. Measurements of TCR breadth and depth may have given underestimates of the total T cell responses. Greater spike-specific TCR breadth was seen in vaccine recipients than in placebo recipients.

Using immunoSEQ multiplex PCR, the repertoire was profiled, and TCRdb retains in-frame clones only, with some absent. Of around 450,000 clones detected, roughly nine tenths appear once; the ten largest clones hold about 2.5%. The gene calls are TRBV2 and TRBJ1-6; TRBD1 is a possible D gene (5 bases). Sequences were derived from peripheral blood, sampled in a trial of Ad26.COV2.S vaccine versus placebo. The TCR was taken from a person between 18 and 60 years old who received the Ad26.COV2.S COVID-19 vaccine or a placebo. CDR3 sequence (DNA): TGTGCCAGCAGTGAAGTCACAGGAAGGTCCTATAATTCACCCCTCCACTTT. Amino acid sequence: CASSEVTGRSYNSPLHF. The full variable domain, completed using reference TRBV2 and TRBJ1-6, is EPEVTQTPSHQVTQMGQEVILRCVPISNHLYFYWYRQILGQKVEFLVSFYNNEISEKSEIFDDQFSVERPDGSNFTLKIRSTKLEDSAMYFCASSEVTGRSYNSPLHFGNGTRLTVT.